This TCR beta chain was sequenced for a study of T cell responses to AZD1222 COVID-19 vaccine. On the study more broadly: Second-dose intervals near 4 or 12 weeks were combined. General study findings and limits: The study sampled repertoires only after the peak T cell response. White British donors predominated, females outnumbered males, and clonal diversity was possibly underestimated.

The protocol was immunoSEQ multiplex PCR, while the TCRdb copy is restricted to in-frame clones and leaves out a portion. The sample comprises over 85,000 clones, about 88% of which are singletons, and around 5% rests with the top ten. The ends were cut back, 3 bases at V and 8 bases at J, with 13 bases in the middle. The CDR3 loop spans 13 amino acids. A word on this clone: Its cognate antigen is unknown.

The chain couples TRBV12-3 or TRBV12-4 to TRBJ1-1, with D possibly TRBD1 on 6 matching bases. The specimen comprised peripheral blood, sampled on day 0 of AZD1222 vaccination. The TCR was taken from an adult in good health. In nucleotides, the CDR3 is TGTGCCAGCAGTTTGTCCTCCGGGACAGAAGCTTTCTTT. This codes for CASSLSSGTEAFF.